The rows below give T cell receptor beta chains drawn from one sample of a study of neurological immune-mediated disorders. Each CDR3 protein gets one entry after TCRdb re-called the 5' RACE reads with MiXCR. The table records tens of thousands of distinct CDR3 sequences, approximately 3.7% of them present only once. Sequencing input: PBMCs. The origin of the receptors is a man aged 50 to 59 with multiple sclerosis. Each CDR3 is given with its conserved first and last residue. The D gene is left open where the match is weak. Clone sizes are given selectively: once, few, many, or a class where the clone is expanded.

d_gene,v_gene,abundance,j_gene,CDR3nt,CDR3aa
TRBD2,TRBV20-1,many,TRBJ2-5,TGCAGTGCTAGAGATGTTTTTGGTCTAGCGGGGGGACAGACCCAGTACTTC,CSARDVFGLAGGQTQYF
TRBD1,TRBV3-1,many,TRBJ1-2,TGTGCCAGCAGCTCCCGGGACAGCCGGCAGCGTTATGGCTACACCTTC,CASSSRDSRQRYGYTF
NA,TRBV7-2,many,TRBJ2-2,TGTGCCAGCAGCTTATTTCCCCTGGGGACCGGGGAGCTGTTTTTT,CASSLFPLGTGELFF
NA,TRBV9,many,TRBJ2-5,TGTGCCAGCAGCGTAGCCACCGGGGTCCAAGAGACCCAGTACTTC,CASSVATGVQETQYF
TRBD2,TRBV6-4,many,TRBJ2-1,TGTGCCAGCAGTGAAGGCGGCGGGGGGAACAATGAGCAGTTCTTC,CASSEGGGGNNEQFF
TRBD2,TRBV5-1,many,TRBJ2-2,TGCGCCAGCAGCTTATTCCCTAGCGGGGTGAAAACCGGGGAGCTGTTTTTT,CASSLFPSGVKTGELFF
TRBD1,TRBV5-6,many,TRBJ1-1,TGTGCCAGCAGCAGGGGACAGGGGGCAAACACTGAAGCTTTCTTT,CASSRGQGANTEAFF
NA,TRBV3-1,many,TRBJ1-1,TGTGCCAGCAGCCACTTCAGTAACACTGAAGCTTTCTTT,CASSHFSNTEAFF
NA,TRBV28,many,TRBJ1-3,TGTGCCAGTTCACAGACGAGCTCTGGAAACACCATATATTTT,CASSQTSSGNTIYF
NA,TRBV20-1,many,TRBJ1-2,TGCAGTGCTAGAGATCGAAGGAGTAATGGCTACACCTTC,CSARDRRSNGYTF
NA,TRBV7-2,many,TRBJ1-1,TGTGCCAGCAGCCAACCGCCCGGGCCCCTTTTAAGGGCTTTCTTT,CASSQPPGPLLRAFF
NA,TRBV20-1,many,TRBJ1-6,TGCAGTGCTAGCTTACAGGGCGGTTCACCCCTCCACTTT,CSASLQGGSPLHF
NA,TRBV6-2/TRBV6-3,few,TRBJ1-5,TGTGCCAGCAGTTACGGGCAGGTTGGTCAGCCCCAGAATTTT,CASSYGQVGQPQNF
NA,TRBV5-5,many,TRBJ2-5,TGTGCCAGCAGTGCTAGAGGGGCTTTGTCAGTAGAGACCCAGTACTTC,CASSARGALSVETQYF
NA,TRBV15,many,TRBJ1-2,TGTGCCACCAGCAGAGATGGAGGGGGTTATGGCTACACCTTC,CATSRDGGGYGYTF
NA,TRBV5-1,many,TRBJ1-5,TGCGCCAGCAGCTCCACGGGGGGGTGGAATCAGCCCCAGCATTTT,CASSSTGGWNQPQHF
NA,TRBV29-1,many,TRBJ2-1,TGCAGCGTTGAAGAGGGGTTGGGGAATGAGCAGTTCTTC,CSVEEGLGNEQFF
TRBD1,TRBV5-1,NA,TRBJ2-2,TGCGCCAGCAGCCGATCGGACAGGGTAAACACCGGGGAGCTGTTTTTT,CASSRSDRVNTGELFF
NA,TRBV27,many,TRBJ2-3,TGTGCCAGCAGTTTTTCTACGTCCTACACAGATACGCAGTATTTT,CASSFSTSYTDTQYF
NA,TRBV20-1,NA,TRBJ2-3,TGCAGTGCTAGAAATCACCCACCCCGCGGCCTCGGGAGCACAGATACGCAGTATTTT,CSARNHPPRGLGSTDTQYF
NA,TRBV6-2/TRBV6-3,many,TRBJ1-5,TGTGCCAGCAGCCTGCGTCATTCGCCCCAGCATTTT,CASSLRHSPQHF
NA,TRBV5-1,many,TRBJ1-5,TGCGCCAGCAGCTTGGATGGGGGCAGTCATCAGCCCCAGCATTTT,CASSLDGGSHQPQHF
TRBD1,TRBV7-2,few,TRBJ2-4,TGTGCCAGCAGCGAGCAGGGACAGCTAGCCAAAAACATTCAGTACTTC,CASSEQGQLAKNIQYF
TRBD1,TRBV5-5,NA,TRBJ1-1,TGTGCCAGCAGCACGACAGGGGGCTATCGGGCTTTCTTT,CASSTTGGYRAFF
TRBD1,TRBV10-3,few,TRBJ1-2,TGTGCCATCAGTGAATCAGGGGACAGGGTTAACTATGGCTACACCTTC,CAISESGDRVNYGYTF
NA,TRBV4-1,many,TRBJ2-7,TGCGCCAGCAGCCAGTTCACCGGGCCTCTGGTTGAGCAGTACTTC,CASSQFTGPLVEQYF
TRBD1,TRBV29-1,many,TRBJ1-2,TGCAGCGTTGAAGCGGGACAGGGGGGCTATGGCTACACCTTC,CSVEAGQGGYGYTF
NA,TRBV6-6,many,TRBJ1-3,TGTGCCAGCAGCCGTGACAGTACTGGAAACACCATATATTTT,CASSRDSTGNTIYF
NA,TRBV4-3,many,TRBJ1-1,TGCGCCAGCAGCCCCGGCGGCACTGAAGCTTTCTTT,CASSPGGTEAFF
NA,TRBV6-2/TRBV6-3,many,TRBJ2-7,TGTGCCAGCAGTTTCCGAACAACGGGAAGATACAGGGGAGGGTACGAGCAGTACTTC,CASSFRTTGRYRGGYEQYF
NA,TRBV7-2,many,TRBJ2-5,TGTGCTACCACGGGCAGAGTCCCAGAGACCCAGTACTTC,CATTGRVPETQYF
TRBD2,TRBV11-2,many,TRBJ2-1,TGTGCCAGCAGCGACACTTGGGCGGGGGGACTTGAGCAGTTCTTC,CASSDTWAGGLEQFF
NA,TRBV5-5,many,TRBJ2-2,TGTGCCAGTACGGAGCCGGGAGCGAACACCGGGGAGCTGTTTTTT,CASTEPGANTGELFF
NA,TRBV5-1,many,TRBJ1-2,TGCGCCAGCAGCTTCAGGGGTACAGGCGGCTACACCTTC,CASSFRGTGGYTF